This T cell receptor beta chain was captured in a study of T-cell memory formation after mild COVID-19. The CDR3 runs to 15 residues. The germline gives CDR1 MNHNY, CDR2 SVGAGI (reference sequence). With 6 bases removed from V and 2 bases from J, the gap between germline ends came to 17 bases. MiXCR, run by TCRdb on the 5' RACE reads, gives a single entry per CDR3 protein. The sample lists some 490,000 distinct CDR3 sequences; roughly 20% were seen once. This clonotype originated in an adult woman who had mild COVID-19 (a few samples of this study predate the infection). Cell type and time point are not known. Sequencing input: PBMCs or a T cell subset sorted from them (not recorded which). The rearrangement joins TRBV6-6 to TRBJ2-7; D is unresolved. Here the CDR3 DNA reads TGTGCCAGCAGCCCTAAGACGGTTACTACCTACGAGCAGTACTTC. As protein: CASSPKTVTTYEQYF.